Sequencing of this T cell receptor (beta chain) was carried out in a study of a mutant IDH1 vaccine in newly diagnosed glioma. The sample's time point: week 35, safety follow-up. Doses consisted of 300 ug of mutant IDH1 20-mer peptide each, paired with topical imiquimod. The germline V and J ends were trimmed by 6 bases and 1 base, with 21 bases remaining between them. The germline V gene encodes CDR1 SEHNR and CDR2 FQNEAQ (reference sequence). The CDR3 spans 17 residues. To note about this clone: Its specificity is unknown.

Profiled with immunoSEQ multiplex PCR; TCRdb holds only in-frame clones, not every one. Of tens of thousands of clones detected, 76% appear once; the ten largest clones hold more than 9%. The source of this sequence is a man aged 35 to 55 with glioma. This chain uses TRBV7-9 with TRBJ2-5, with D perhaps matching TRBD1 or TRBD2 (5 bases each). This sample comprised PBMCs, obtained from a glioma patient whose treatment included an IDH1 peptide vaccine. Here the CDR3 reads CASRGRMGDRIQETQYF. The CDR3 DNA follows: TGTGCCAGCAGGGGTCGGATGGGGGACCGGATCCAAGAGACCCAGTACTTC. The entire variable domain, with the rest obtained from reference TRBV7-9 and TRBJ2-5, is as follows: DTGVSQNPRHKITKRGQNVTFRCDPISEHNRLYWYRQTLGQGPEFLTYFQNEAQLEKSRLLSDRFSAERPKGSFSTLEIQRTEQGDSAMYLCASRGRMGDRIQETQYFGPGTRLLVL.